The 23 T cell receptor beta chains given below trace back to one sample, sequenced in a study of T cell responses to AZD1222 COVID-19 vaccine. Generated by immunoSEQ multiplex PCR, the TCRdb table keeps only in-frame clones and is missing some. The table includes around 100,000 clones, about 80% detected once. The sequencing used peripheral blood, collected on day 0 of AZD1222 vaccination. Receptors originate from an adult in good health.

This clone turned up a few times. This chain joins TRBV28 and TRBJ2-1; 9 nucleotides match TRBD1. The trim removed 2 bases at V and 7 bases at J, leaving 21 bases unmatched. This CDR3 is 20 amino acids long. Per the germline V gene, CDR1 is MDHEN and CDR2 is SYDVKM. CDR3 nucleotide sequence: TGTGCCAGCAGTTTAAAAAGCTCTTTGAGATGGACAGGGGCGAAGAATGAGCAGTTCTTC. Protein: CASSLKSSLRWTGAKNEQFF.

The chain employs TRBV18 and TRBJ1-2; the D gene is possibly TRBD1 (5 bases). CDR3 length: 14 amino acids. With 1 base removed from V and 6 bases from J, the gap between germline ends came to 12 bases. Per germline, CDR1 KGHSH and CDR2 LQKENI. The CDR3 loop is CASSPLLGDHGYTF. CDR3 nucleotide sequence: TGTGCCAGCTCACCACTTTTGGGGGACCATGGCTACACCTTC.

The rearrangement uses TRBV27 and TRBJ1-4, with a weak D call TRBD1 (5 bases). V was pared by 3 bases and J by 2 bases, with 13 bases between. Germline V gene lookup returns CDR1 MNHEY and CDR2 SMNVEV (reference sequence). This CDR3 spans 16 amino acids. The CDR3 sequence: CASSFWGGGTNEKLFF. CDR3 DNA sequence: TGTGCCAGCAGTTTTTGGGGTGGGGGGACTAATGAAAAACTGTTTTTT.

V gene TRBV5-4 combines with J gene TRBJ2-2; D unclear. With 8 bases removed from V and 0 bases from J, the gap between germline ends came to 11 bases. The CDR3 has 14 residues. Germline lookup yields CDR1 SGHNT and CDR2 YYREEE (reference sequence). The CDR3 protein is CASGRNANTGELFF. The CDR3 DNA sequence: TGTGCCAGTGGACGCAACGCGAACACCGGGGAGCTGTTTTTT. The whole variable domain, remainder taken from reference TRBV5-4 and TRBJ2-2, is ETGVTQSPTHLIKTRGQQVTLRCSSQSGHNTVSWYQQALGQGPQFIFQYYREEENGRGNFPPRFSGLQFPNYSSELNVNALELDDSALYLCASGRNANTGELFFGEGSRLTVL.

V is TRBV19 and J is TRBJ2-1, with D uncertain. V gave up 0 bases and J gave up 9 bases, with 15 bases separating them. Germline CDR1 and CDR2: LNHDA and SQIVND (reference sequence). The CDR3 covers 15 residues. This CDR3 reads CASSIDSVSKSEQFF. For the CDR3, the DNA is TGTGCCAGTAGTATAGATTCCGTCAGTAAGAGTGAGCAGTTCTTC.

The chain links TRBV5-1 to TRBJ2-1; D possibly matches TRBD1 or TRBD2 (5 bases each). This CDR3 has 12 residues. Trimming pared 2 bases from V and 10 bases from J, leaving 10 bases between. Looked up from germline, CDR1 is SGHRS and CDR2 is YFSETQ. This chain's CDR3 is CASSLGTMEQFF. The DNA for the CDR3 is TGCGCCAGCAGCTTAGGGACGATGGAGCAGTTCTTC.

The chain links TRBV2 to TRBJ1-2; D remains unclear. Trimming cost V 0 bases and J 8 bases, with 16 bases left between them. Per germline, CDR1 SNHLY and CDR2 FYNNEI. The CDR3 covers 15 residues. The CDR3 spells CASSEAGRGMGGYTF. The CDR3 DNA reads TGTGCCAGCAGTGAAGCGGGTCGGGGAATGGGCGGCTACACCTTC.

J is TRBJ2-7 and V is TRBV6-5, with D possibly matching TRBD2 (5 bases). The CDR3 sequence is 12 residues long. From germline, CDR1 is MNHEY and CDR2 SVGAGI. V was cut by 10 bases and J by 7 bases, with 17 bases left in between. Written as DNA, the CDR3 is TGTGCCACCTCCCCCGGGGTGTCGGAGCAGTACTTC. Translating gives CATSPGVSEQYF.

This chain connects TRBV18 to TRBJ1-3; unclear D gene. V was clipped by 6 bases and J by 1 base, with 7 bases between them. Per germline, CDR1 KGHSH and CDR2 LQKENI. CDR3 size: 13 residues. In DNA form, the CDR3 reads TGTGCCAGCTCGCTGGGGTCTGGAAACACCATATATTTT. Its translation is CASSLGSGNTIYF.

The genes are TRBV18 and TRBJ2-3; perhaps TRBD2 as D (6 bases). Germline V gene sequence: CDR1 KGHSH, CDR2 LQKENI. Trimming took off 6 bases at V and 4 bases at J, with 17 bases between the two ends. The CDR3 consists of 15 residues. The CDR3 loop reads CASSSRTGAPDTQYF. Written as DNA, the CDR3 is TGTGCCAGCTCCTCACGGACGGGAGCTCCAGATACGCAGTATTTT.

This clone has only one observation. The chain links TRBV6-5 to TRBJ2-7; 11 bases line up with TRBD2. V lost 2 bases to trimming and J lost 5 bases; unmatched junction nucleotides: 5. The CDR3 consists of 15 residues. Looked up from germline, CDR1 is MNHEY and CDR2 is SVGAGI. CDR3 sequence reads: CASSYLAGGFHEQYF. DNA of the CDR3: TGTGCCAGCAGTTACCTAGCGGGAGGATTCCACGAGCAGTACTTC.

V usage is TRBV11-3 and J usage is TRBJ1-4, with TRBD1 as a possible D gene (6 bases). This CDR3 is built from 12 residues. CDR1 is SGHNT, CDR2 YENEEA, per germline. V gave up 7 bases and J gave up 10 bases, with 13 bases separating them. The CDR3 sequence: CASTRDKPKLFF. CDR3 nucleotides: TGTGCCAGCACCCGGGACAAACCAAAACTGTTTTTT.

There are a few counts of this clone. This chain links TRBV28 with TRBJ2-7; D is undetermined. CDR3 length equals 11 residues. V shed 2 bases and J shed 5 bases, with 4 bases lying between them. CDR1 is MDHEN, CDR2 SYDVKM, per germline. This CDR3 reads CASSLMNEQYF. CDR3 coding DNA: TGTGCCAGCAGTTTAATGAACGAGCAGTACTTC.

The V call is TRBV7-9, the J call TRBJ1-4; 7 nucleotides match TRBD1. V lost 4 bases and J lost 5; bases outside the gene matches: 4. Germline-derived CDR1 and CDR2 are SEHNR and FQNEAQ (reference sequence). The CDR3 contains 14 residues. In DNA, the CDR3 is TGTGCCAGCAGCTCGGGGACAGCAAATGAAAAACTGTTTTTT. This translates into CASSSGTANEKLFF.

The rearrangement links TRBV9 to TRBJ2-1, with no clear D. CDR1 and CDR2 (germline): SGDLS, YYNGEE. This CDR3 is built from 16 residues. With 0 bases removed from V and 0 bases from J, the gap between germline ends came to 10 bases. The CDR3 coding sequence is TGTGCCAGCAGCGTAGCTGTGGGTAGCTCCTACAATGAGCAGTTCTTC. It encodes CASSVAVGSSYNEQFF.

This chain joins TRBV6-6 and TRBJ2-7; D possibly uses TRBD1 or TRBD2 (5 bases each). Trimming removed 5 bases from V and 3 bases from J, with 38 bases in between. The CDR3 runs 22 residues. The V gene's germline CDR1 is MNHNY and CDR2 SVGAGI (reference sequence). The CDR3 loop is CASSRHIRVGRGREGSSYEQYF. The CDR3 DNA reads TGTGCCAGCAGTCGCCATATCAGGGTGGGACGGGGCCGAGAGGGTTCCAGCTACGAGCAGTACTTC.

This clone was recorded a few times. V and J are TRBV19 and TRBJ2-3; the D is unclear. V was cut by 7 bases and J by 3 bases, with 14 bases left in between. CDR1 and CDR2 (germline): LNHDA, SQIVND (reference sequence). The CDR3 totals 14 residues. The CDR3 coding sequence is TGTGCCAGTACCGAGCCTGGTATGACAGATACGCAGTATTTT. Amino acids: CASTEPGMTDTQYF.

The gene calls are TRBV2 and TRBJ2-2, with 8 bases aligning to TRBD1. This CDR3 region has 15 residues. Trimming cost V 7 bases and J 0 bases; bases outside gene matches: 4. CDR1 and CDR2 from the germline V gene are SNHLY and FYNNEI. CDR3: CASNEQGANTGELFF. In nucleotides, the CDR3 is TGTGCCAGCAACGAACAGGGGGCGAACACCGGGGAGCTGTTTTTT.

The chain couples TRBV3-1 (or the pseudogene TRBV3-2) to TRBJ2-2, with no clear D. The CDR3 spans 16 residues. Trimming took 3 bases from V and 0 from J, leaving 11 bases between them. Germline V CDR1 and CDR2: LGHDT, YNNKEL (reference sequence). CDR3 loop: CASSQFFAANTGELFF. The CDR3 nucleotides are TGTGCCAGCAGCCAGTTTTTCGCCGCGAACACCGGGGAGCTGTTTTTT.

This clone was detected once. V and J are TRBV24-1 and TRBJ1-1; TRBD1 matches 10 bases. V gave up 4 bases and J gave up 7 bases; unmatched junction bases: 8. The CDR3 covers 15 residues. Germline V gene data show CDR1 as KGHDR and CDR2 as SFDVKD. CDR3 sequence reads: CATSDSGQGRDEAFF. The CDR3 DNA follows: TGTGCCACCAGTGACTCGGGACAGGGGCGAGATGAAGCTTTCTTT.

The gene calls are TRBV6-1 and TRBJ2-1; 9 bases fit TRBD2. This CDR3 has 14 residues. Germline CDR1 and CDR2: MNHNS and SASEGT. V gave up 2 bases and J gave up 9 bases; unmatched junction bases: 5. The CDR3 DNA reads as TGTGCCAGCAGTGAATCCGCGGGAGGGGGTGAGCAGTTCTTC. It codes for CASSESAGGGEQFF.

The chain uses TRBV5-1 and TRBJ2-5, with TRBD1 matching over 12 bases. This CDR3 contains 14 residues. The J segment lost 5 bases and the V segment lost 7 bases, leaving 6 bases of the junction unmatched. The V gene's germline CDR1 is SGHRS and CDR2 YFSETQ. This chain's CDR3 is CASYGTGGGETQYF. The CDR3 DNA reads as TGCGCCAGCTATGGGACAGGGGGCGGTGAGACCCAGTACTTC.

The V gene is TRBV28, the J gene TRBJ1-2; D is uncertain. The germline V gene has CDR1 MDHEN and CDR2 SYDVKM. The length of the CDR3 is 13 residues. Trimming stripped 3 bases from V and 3 bases from J, with 8 bases between. The CDR3 sequence is CASSLLSYYGYTF. CDR3 nucleotides: TGTGCCAGCAGTTTGTTGAGCTACTATGGCTACACCTTC.